The 4 T cell receptor beta chains given below trace back to one sample, sequenced in a study of T-cell reconstitution after alpha-beta-depleted transplantation in children. Researchers prepared the TCRbeta library using unique molecular identifiers, the study reports. TCRdb fed the PCR reads into MiXCR, producing one record per CDR3 protein. The table includes 45,000 to 55,000 distinct CDR3 sequences, approximately 6.1% detected once. Sequenced material: PBMCs, mostly from graft donor cells, taken 60 days after TCRalphabeta/CD19-depleted stem cell transplant. The receptors were gathered from a female patient between 2 and 10 years old who had a stem cell transplant for aplastic anemia, so the T cells may come from the graft donor.

This clonotype has at least ten counts. The V gene is TRBV20-1, the J gene TRBJ2-1; no clear D gene. There are 16 residues in the CDR3. The V end lost 5 bases, the J end lost 3 bases, and 20 bases lay between the germline ends. Per germline, CDR1 DFQATT and CDR2 SNEGSKA (reference sequence). The CDR3 reads CSAPRAHRAVYNEQFF. CDR3 nucleotides: TGCAGTGCTCCCCGGGCCCATCGGGCGGTCTACAATGAGCAGTTCTTC.

This clonotype was detected many times. The chain links TRBV7-2 to TRBJ2-5, with TRBD2 as a possible D gene (5 bases). The V gene lost 5 bases and the J gene lost 3 bases, with 10 bases spanning the gap. The CDR3 runs 13 residues. Germline V gives CDR1 SGHTA, CDR2 FQGNSA. The CDR3 region has the DNA TGTGCCAGCAGCCGGACTCCCAAAGAGACCCAGTACTTC. Translated: CASSRTPKETQYF.

This clonotype was seen more than once but under ten times. The chain has TRBV13 and TRBJ1-5; possible D gene TRBD1, 6 bases. CDR3 length: 17 residues. Trimming stripped 3 bases from V and 1 base from J, with 16 bases between. Germline CDR1 PRHDT, CDR2 FYEKMQ (reference sequence). The CDR3 DNA follows: TGTGCCAGCAGCTTGGGGGGGGGCCGACGAAGCAATCAGCCCCAGCATTTT. Its translation is CASSLGGGRRSNQPQHF.

This chain links TRBV19 with TRBJ1-1; D perhaps matches TRBD1 (5 bases). The germline V gene has CDR1 LNHDA and CDR2 SQIVND (reference sequence). V dropped 3 bases and J dropped 1 base, with 9 bases sitting between them. This CDR3 has 14 amino acids. CDR3 in amino acids: CASSMGRWNTEAFF. The CDR3 bases are TGTGCCAGTAGTATGGGACGATGGAACACTGAAGCTTTCTTT.